The T cell receptor (beta chain) described here comes from a study of blood T cell repertoires in COVID-19. Germline values: CDR1 SGHTS, CDR2 YDEGEE. Germline trimming cut 3 bases from V and 1 base from J; bases unmatched to any gene: 3. CDR3 length equals 14 residues. Some clones are missing from TCRdb's copy, which holds only in-frame ones; the method was immunoSEQ multiplex PCR. The top ten hold 1.5% to 1.8% of the sample, which has 95,000 to 120,000 clones, over 70% seen once. This TCR was recovered from a man aged 50-60 years with acute or convalescent COVID-19. Specimen: peripheral blood. This chain links TRBV5-8 with TRBJ1-1; 7 bases map to TRBD1. The CDR3: CASSSRTGNTEAFF. The CDR3 region has the DNA TGTGCCAGCAGCTCCAGGACAGGGAACACTGAAGCTTTCTTT.